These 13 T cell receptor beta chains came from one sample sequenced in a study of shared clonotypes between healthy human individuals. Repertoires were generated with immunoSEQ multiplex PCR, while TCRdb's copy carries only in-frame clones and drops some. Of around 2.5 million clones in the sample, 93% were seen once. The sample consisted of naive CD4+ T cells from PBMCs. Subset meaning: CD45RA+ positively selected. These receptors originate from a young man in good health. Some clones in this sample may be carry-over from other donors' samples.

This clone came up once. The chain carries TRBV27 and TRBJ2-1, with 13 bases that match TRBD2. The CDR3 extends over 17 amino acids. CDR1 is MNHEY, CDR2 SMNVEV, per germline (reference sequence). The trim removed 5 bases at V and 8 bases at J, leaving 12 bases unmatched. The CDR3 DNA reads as TGTGCCAGCAGTCCTGATAGGGGACTAGCGGGACGGTATGAGCAGTTCTTC. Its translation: CASSPDRGLAGRYEQFF.

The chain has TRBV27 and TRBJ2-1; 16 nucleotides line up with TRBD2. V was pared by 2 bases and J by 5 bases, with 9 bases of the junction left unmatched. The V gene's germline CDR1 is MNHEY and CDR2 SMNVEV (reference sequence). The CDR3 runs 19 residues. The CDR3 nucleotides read TGTGCCAGCAGTTTACGGGGGAAGGGACTAGCGGGAGGGGACAATGAGCAGTTCTTC. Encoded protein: CASSLRGKGLAGGDNEQFF.

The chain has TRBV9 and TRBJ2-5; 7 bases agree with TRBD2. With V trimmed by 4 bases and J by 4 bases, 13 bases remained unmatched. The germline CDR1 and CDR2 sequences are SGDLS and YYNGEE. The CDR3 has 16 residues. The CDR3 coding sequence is TGTGCCAGCAGCACGACACCGGGAGGAGAGGGAGAGACCCAGTACTTC. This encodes CASSTTPGGEGETQYF.

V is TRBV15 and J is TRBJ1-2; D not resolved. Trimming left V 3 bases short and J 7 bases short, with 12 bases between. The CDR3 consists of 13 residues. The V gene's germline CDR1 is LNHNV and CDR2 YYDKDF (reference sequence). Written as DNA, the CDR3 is TGTGCCACCAGCAGGGCAGAGGGCAGTGGCTACACCTTC. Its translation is CATSRAEGSGYTF.

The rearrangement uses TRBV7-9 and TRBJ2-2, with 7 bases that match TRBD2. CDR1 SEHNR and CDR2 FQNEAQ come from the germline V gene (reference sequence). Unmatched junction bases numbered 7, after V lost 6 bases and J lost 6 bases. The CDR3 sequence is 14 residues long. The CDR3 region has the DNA TGTGCCAGCAGATATCAGGGAGGGCCCGGGGAGCTGTTTTTT. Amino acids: CASRYQGGPGELFF.

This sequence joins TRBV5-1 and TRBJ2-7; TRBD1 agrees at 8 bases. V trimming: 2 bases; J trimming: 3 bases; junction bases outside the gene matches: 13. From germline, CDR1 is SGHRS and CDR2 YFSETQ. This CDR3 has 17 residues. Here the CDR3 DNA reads TGCGCCAGCAGCTTCTCGCCAGGGGGCCTCCCTCTCTACGAGCAGTACTTC. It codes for CASSFSPGGLPLYEQYF.

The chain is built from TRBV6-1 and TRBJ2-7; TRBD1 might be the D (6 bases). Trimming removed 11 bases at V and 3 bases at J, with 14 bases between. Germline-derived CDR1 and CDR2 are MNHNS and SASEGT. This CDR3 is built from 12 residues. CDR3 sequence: CAGADSFYEQYF. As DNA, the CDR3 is TGTGCCGGAGCGGACAGCTTCTACGAGCAGTACTTC.

CDR3 sequence (DNA): TGTGCCAGCAGTTTACCGCGGGGTAGTAATTCACCCCTCCACTTT. Protein: CASSLPRGSNSPLHF. This chain links TRBV28 with TRBJ1-6; D ambiguous. This CDR3 is built from 15 residues. Germline V gene data show CDR1 as MDHEN and CDR2 as SYDVKM. Trimming shortened V by 2 bases and J by 6 bases, and 11 bases separated the two germline ends. The variable domain in full, completed from reference TRBV28 and TRBJ1-6, reads DVKVTQSSRYLVKRTGEKVFLECVQDMDHENMFWYRQDPGLGLRLIYFSYDVKMKEKGDIPEGYSVSREKKERFSLILESASTNQTSMYLCASSLPRGSNSPLHFGNGTRLTVT.

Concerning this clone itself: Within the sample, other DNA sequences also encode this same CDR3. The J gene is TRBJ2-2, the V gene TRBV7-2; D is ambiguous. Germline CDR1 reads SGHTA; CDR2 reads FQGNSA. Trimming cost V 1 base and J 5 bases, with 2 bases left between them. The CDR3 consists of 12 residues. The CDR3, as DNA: TGTGCCAGCAGCTTAGGTACCGGGGAGCTGTTTTTT. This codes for CASSLGTGELFF.

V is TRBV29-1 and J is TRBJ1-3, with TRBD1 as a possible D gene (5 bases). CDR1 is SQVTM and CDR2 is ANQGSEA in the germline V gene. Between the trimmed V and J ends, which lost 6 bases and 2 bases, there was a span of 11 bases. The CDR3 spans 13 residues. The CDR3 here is CSVDQGAGNTIYF. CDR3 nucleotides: TGCAGCGTGGATCAGGGAGCTGGAAACACCATATATTTT. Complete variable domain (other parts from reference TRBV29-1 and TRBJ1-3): SAVISQKPSRDICQRGTSLTIQCQVDSQVTMMFWYRQQPGQSLTLIATANQGSEATYESGFVIDKFPISRPNLTFSTLTVSNMSPEDSSIYLCSVDQGAGNTIYFGEGSWLTVV.

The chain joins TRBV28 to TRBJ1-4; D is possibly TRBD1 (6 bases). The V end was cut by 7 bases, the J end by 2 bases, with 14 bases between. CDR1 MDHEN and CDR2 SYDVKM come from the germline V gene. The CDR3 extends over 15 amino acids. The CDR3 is CASTEAGATNEKLFF. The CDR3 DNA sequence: TGTGCCAGCACCGAGGCGGGGGCGACTAATGAAAAACTGTTTTTT.

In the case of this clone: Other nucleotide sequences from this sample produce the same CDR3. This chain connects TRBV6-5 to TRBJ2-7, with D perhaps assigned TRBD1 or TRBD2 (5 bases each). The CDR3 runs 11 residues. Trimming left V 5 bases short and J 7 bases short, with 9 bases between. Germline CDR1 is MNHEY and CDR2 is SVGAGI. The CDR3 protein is CASSQGGEQYF. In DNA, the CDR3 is TGTGCCAGCAGTCAGGGCGGGGAGCAGTACTTC.

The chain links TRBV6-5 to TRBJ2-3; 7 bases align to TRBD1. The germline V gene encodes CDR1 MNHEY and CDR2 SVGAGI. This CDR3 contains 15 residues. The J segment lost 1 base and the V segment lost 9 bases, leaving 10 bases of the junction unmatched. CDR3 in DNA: TGTGCCAGTGCCCCTCGGGACAGACGCACAGATACGCAGTATTTT. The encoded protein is CASAPRDRRTDTQYF.